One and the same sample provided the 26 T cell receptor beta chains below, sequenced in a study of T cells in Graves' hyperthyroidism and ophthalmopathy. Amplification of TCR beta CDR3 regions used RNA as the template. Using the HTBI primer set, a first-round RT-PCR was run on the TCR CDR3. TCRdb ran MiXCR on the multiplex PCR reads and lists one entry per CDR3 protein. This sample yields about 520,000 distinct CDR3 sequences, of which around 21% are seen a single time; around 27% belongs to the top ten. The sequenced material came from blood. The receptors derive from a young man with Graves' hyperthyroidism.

CDR3 DNA: TGCAGCGTTGCCCCGGACGGTTACGAGCAGTACTTC. Amino acids: CSVAPDGYEQYF. The gene calls are TRBV29-1 and TRBJ2-7; D is undetermined. Trimming removed 4 bases at V and 4 bases at J, with 11 bases between. The CDR3 length is 12 residues. Germline-derived CDR1 and CDR2 are SQVTM and ANQGSEA.

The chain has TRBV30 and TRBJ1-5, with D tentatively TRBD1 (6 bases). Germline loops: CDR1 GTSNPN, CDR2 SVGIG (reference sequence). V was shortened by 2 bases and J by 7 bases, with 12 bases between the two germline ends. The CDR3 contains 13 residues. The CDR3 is CAWSFGGYQPQHF. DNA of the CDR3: TGTGCCTGGAGTTTTGGGGGCTACCAGCCCCAGCATTTT. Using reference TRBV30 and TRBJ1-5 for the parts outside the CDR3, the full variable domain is SQTIHQWPATLVQPVGSPLSLECTVEGTSNPNLYWYRQAAGRGLQLLFYSVGIGQISSEVPQNLSASRPQDRQFILSSKKLLLSDSGFYLCAWSFGGYQPQHFGDGTRLSIL.

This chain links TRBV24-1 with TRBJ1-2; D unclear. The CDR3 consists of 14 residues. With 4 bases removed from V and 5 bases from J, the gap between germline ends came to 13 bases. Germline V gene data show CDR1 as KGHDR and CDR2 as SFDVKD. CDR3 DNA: TGTGCCACCAGTGACATTGGACGGGAATATGGCTACACCTTC. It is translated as CATSDIGREYGYTF.

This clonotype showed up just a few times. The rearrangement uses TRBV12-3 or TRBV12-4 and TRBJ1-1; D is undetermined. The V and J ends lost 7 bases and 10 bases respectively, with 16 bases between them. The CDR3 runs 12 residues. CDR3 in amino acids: CASTPGRVSAFF. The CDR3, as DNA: TGTGCCAGCACCCCGGGCAGAGTTTCAGCTTTCTTT.

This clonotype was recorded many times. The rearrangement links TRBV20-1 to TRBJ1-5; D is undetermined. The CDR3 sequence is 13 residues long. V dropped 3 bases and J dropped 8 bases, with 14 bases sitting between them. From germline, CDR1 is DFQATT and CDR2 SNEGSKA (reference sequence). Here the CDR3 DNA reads TGCAGTGCTAGTCGTGACACCGTTAAGCCCCAGCATTTT. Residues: CSASRDTVKPQHF.

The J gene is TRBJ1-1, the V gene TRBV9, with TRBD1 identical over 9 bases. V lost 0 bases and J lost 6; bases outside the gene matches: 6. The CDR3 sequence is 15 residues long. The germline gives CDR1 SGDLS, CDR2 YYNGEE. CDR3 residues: CASSVEGQGISEAFF. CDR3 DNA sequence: TGTGCCAGCAGCGTAGAAGGACAGGGGATATCTGAAGCTTTCTTT.

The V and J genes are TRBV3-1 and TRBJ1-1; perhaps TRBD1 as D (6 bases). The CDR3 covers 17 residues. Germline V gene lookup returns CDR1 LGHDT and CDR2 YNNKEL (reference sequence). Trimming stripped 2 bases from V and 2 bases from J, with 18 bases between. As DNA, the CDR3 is TGTGCCAGCAGCCAATCCTCAGCCGGGACACTTAACACTGAAGCTTTCTTT. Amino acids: CASSQSSAGTLNTEAFF. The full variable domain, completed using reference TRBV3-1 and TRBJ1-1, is DTAVSQTPKYLVTQMGNDKSIKCEQNLGHDTMYWYKQDSKKFLKIMFSYNNKELIINETVPNRFSPKSPDKAHLNLHINSLELGDSAVYFCASSQSSAGTLNTEAFFGQGTRLTVV.

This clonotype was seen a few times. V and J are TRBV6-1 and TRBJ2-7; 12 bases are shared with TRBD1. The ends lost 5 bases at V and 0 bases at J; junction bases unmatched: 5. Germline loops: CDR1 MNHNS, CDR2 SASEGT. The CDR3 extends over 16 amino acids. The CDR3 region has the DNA TGTGCCAGCAGTACCGGGACAGGGGGCGGCTCCTACGAGCAGTACTTC. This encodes CASSTGTGGGSYEQYF.

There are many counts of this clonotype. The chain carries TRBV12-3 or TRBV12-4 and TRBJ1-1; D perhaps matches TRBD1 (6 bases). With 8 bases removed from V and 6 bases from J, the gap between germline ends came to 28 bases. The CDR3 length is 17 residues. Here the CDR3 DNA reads TGTGCCAGCCGACCGGGGGGGGATCGGGGGGCCGGCGCTGAAGCTTTCTTT. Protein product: CASRPGGDRGAGAEAFF.

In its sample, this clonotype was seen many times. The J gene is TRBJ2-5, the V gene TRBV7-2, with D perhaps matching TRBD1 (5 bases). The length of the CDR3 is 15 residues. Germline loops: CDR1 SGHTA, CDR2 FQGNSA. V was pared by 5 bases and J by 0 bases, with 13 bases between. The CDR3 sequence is CASSQGVGNQETQYF. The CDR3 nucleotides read TGTGCCAGCAGCCAGGGTGTGGGCAACCAAGAGACCCAGTACTTC.

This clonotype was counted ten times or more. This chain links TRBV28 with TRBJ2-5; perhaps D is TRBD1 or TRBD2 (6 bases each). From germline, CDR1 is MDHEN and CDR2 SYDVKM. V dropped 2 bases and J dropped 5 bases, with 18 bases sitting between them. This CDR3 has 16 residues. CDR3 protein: CASSLAGGPLRETQYF. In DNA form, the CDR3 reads TGTGCCAGCAGTTTAGCCGGGGGCCCCCTGAGGGAGACCCAGTACTTC.

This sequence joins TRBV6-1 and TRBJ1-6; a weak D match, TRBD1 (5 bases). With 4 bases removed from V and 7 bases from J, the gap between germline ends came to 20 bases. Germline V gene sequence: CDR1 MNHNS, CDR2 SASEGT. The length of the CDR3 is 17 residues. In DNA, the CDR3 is TGTGCCAGCAGTGCCCAAGGACAAAAGGGAAGGAATTCACCCCTCCACTTT. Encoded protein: CASSAQGQKGRNSPLHF.

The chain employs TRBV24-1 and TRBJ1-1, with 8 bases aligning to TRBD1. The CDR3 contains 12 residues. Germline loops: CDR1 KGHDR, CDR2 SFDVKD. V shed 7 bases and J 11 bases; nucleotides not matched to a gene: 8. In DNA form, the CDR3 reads TGTGCCACCAGCGGGAGTGGGGACAGGGCTTTCTTT. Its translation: CATSGSGDRAFF.

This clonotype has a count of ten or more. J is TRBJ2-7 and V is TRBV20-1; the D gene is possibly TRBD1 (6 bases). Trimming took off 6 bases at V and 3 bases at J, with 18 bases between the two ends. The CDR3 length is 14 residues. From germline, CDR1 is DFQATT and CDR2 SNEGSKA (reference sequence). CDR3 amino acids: CSALINRVGYEQYF. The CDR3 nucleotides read TGCAGTGCCTTGATCAACAGGGTAGGCTACGAGCAGTACTTC.

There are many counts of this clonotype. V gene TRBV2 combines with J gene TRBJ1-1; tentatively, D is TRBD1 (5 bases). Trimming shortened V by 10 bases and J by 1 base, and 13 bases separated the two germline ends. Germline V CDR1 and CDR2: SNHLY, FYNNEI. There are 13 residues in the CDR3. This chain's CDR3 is CATRGEKNTEAFF. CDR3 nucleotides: TGTGCCACCCGGGGGGAAAAGAACACTGAAGCTTTCTTT.

This chain's CDR3 is CASSLFRTGSTDTQYF. The CDR3 coding sequence is TGTGCCAGCAGCCTGTTTCGGACAGGAAGCACAGATACGCAGTATTTT. V gene TRBV12-3 or TRBV12-4 combines with J gene TRBJ2-3; 7 positions match TRBD1. V dropped 6 bases and J dropped 0; count of bases not matched to a gene: 9. This CDR3 has 16 residues.

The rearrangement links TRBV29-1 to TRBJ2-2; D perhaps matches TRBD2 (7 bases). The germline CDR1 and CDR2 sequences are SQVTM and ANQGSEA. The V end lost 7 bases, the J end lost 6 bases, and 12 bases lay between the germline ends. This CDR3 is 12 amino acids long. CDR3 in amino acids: CSAAGAAGELFF. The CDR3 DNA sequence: TGCAGCGCCGCGGGGGCGGCCGGGGAGCTGTTTTTT.

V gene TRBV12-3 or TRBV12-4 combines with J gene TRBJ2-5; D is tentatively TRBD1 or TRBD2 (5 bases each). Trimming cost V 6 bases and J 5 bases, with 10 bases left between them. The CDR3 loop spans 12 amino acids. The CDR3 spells CASRPGRETQYF. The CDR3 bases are TGTGCCAGCAGACCGGGACGGGAGACCCAGTACTTC.

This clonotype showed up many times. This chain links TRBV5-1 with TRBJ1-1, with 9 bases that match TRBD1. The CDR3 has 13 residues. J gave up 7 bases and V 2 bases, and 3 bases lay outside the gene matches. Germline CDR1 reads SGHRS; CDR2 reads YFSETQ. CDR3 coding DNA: TGCGCCAGCAGCTTAGGGACAGGGTATGAAGCTTTCTTT. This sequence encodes CASSLGTGYEAFF.

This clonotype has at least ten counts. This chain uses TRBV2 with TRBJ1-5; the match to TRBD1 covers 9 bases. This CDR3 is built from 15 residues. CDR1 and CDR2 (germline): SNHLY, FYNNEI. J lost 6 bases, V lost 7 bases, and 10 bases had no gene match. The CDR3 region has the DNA TGTGCCAGCACCCGGGGGGGACAGGGTGGTCAGCCCCAGCATTTT. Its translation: CASTRGGQGGQPQHF.

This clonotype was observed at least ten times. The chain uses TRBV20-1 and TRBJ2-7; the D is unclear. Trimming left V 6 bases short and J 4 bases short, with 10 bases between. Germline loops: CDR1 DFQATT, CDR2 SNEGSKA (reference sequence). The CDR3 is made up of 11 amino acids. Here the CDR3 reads CSALAGYEQYF. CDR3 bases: TGCAGTGCCCTTGCTGGGTACGAGCAGTACTTC.

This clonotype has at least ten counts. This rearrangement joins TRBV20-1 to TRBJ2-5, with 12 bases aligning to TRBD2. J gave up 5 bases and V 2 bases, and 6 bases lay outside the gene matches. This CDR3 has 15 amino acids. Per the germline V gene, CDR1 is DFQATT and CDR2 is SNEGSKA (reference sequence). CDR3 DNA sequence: TGCAGTGCTAGACTAGCGGGGGGGCCTTGGGAGACCCAGTACTTC. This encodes CSARLAGGPWETQYF.

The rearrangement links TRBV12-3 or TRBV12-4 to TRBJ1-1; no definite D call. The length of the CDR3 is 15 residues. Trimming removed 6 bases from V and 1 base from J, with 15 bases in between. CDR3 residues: CASSPLLRGNTEAFF. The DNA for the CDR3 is TGTGCCAGCAGCCCCCTTTTGCGCGGGAACACTGAAGCTTTCTTT.

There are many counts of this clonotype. The DNA for the CDR3 is TGTGCCATCAGGGGGGACAGGTCCTATGGCTACACCTTC. Protein product: CAIRGDRSYGYTF. The rearrangement uses TRBV10-3 and TRBJ1-2, with 8 bases matching TRBD1. Germline V gene data show CDR1 as ENHRY and CDR2 as SYGVKD. The CDR3 covers 13 residues. The junction had 4 bases not matched to a gene; V was cut back by 6 bases and J by 4 bases.

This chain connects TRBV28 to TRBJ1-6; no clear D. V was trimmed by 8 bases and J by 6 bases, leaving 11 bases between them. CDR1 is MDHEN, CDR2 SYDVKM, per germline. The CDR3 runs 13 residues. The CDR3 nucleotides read TGTGCCAGCTCTTCCGTTCTTAATTCACCCCTCCACTTT. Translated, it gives CASSSVLNSPLHF.

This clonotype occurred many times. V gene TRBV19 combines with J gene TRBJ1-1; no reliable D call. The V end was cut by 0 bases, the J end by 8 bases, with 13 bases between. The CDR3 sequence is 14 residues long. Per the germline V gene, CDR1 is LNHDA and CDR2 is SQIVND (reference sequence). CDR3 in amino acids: CASSIDETHPEAFF. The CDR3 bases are TGTGCCAGTAGTATAGATGAGACACACCCAGAAGCTTTCTTT. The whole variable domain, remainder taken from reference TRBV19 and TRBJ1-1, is DGGITQSPKYLFRKEGQNVTLSCEQNLNHDAMYWYRQDPGQGLRLIYYSQIVNDFQKGDIAEGYSVSREKKESFPLTVTSAQKNPTAFYLCASSIDETHPEAFFGQGTRLTVV.